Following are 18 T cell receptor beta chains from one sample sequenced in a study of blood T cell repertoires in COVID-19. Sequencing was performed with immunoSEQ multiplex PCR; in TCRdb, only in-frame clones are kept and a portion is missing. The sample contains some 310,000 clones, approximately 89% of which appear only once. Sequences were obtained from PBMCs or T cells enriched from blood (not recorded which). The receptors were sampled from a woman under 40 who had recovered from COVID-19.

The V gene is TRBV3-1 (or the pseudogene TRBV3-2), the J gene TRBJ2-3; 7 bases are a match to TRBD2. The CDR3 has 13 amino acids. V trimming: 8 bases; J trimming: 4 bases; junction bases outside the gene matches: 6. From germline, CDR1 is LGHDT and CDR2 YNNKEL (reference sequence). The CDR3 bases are TGTGCCAGCGCCATGGGGGGGGCAGATACGCAGTATTTT. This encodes CASAMGGADTQYF.

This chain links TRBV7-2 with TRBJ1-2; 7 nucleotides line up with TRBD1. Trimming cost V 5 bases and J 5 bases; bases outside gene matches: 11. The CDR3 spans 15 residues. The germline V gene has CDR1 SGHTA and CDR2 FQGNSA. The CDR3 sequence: CASSLSGGGAYGYTF. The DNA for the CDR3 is TGTGCCAGCAGCCTCTCCGGAGGGGGCGCATATGGCTACACCTTC.

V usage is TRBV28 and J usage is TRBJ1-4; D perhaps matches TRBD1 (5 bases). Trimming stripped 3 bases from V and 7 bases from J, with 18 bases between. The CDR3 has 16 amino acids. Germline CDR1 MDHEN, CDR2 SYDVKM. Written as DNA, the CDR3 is TGTGCCAGCAGTTTGCCTCGGGGGAGATTCGGTGAAAAACTGTTTTTT. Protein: CASSLPRGRFGEKLFF. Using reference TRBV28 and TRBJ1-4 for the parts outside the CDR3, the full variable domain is DVKVTQSSRYLVKRTGEKVFLECVQDMDHENMFWYRQDPGLGLRLIYFSYDVKMKEKGDIPEGYSVSREKKERFSLILESASTNQTSMYLCASSLPRGRFGEKLFFGSGTQLSVL.

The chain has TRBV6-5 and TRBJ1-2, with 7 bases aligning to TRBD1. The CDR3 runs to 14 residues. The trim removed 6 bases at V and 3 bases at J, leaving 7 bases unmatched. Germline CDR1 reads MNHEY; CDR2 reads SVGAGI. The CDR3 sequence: CASSETGIDYGYTF. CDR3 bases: TGTGCCAGCAGCGAGACAGGGATCGACTATGGCTACACCTTC.

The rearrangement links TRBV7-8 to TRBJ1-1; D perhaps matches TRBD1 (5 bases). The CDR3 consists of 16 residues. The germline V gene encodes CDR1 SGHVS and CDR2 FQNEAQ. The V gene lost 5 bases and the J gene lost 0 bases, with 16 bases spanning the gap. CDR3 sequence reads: CASSPRGMGMNTEAFF. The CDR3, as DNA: TGTGCCAGCAGCCCTCGGGGGATGGGGATGAACACTGAAGCTTTCTTT.

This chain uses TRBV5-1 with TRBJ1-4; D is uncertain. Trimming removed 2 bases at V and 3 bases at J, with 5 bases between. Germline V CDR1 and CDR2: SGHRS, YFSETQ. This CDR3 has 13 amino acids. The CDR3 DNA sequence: TGCGCCAGCAGCTTAACAGCTAATGAAAAACTGTTTTTT. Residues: CASSLTANEKLFF.

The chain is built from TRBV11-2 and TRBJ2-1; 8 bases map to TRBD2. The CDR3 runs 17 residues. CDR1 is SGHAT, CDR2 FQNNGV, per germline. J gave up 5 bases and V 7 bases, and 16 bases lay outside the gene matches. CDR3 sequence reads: CASNWRLAGREDNEQFF. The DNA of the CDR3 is TGTGCCAGCAACTGGAGGCTAGCGGGCAGAGAGGACAATGAGCAGTTCTTC.

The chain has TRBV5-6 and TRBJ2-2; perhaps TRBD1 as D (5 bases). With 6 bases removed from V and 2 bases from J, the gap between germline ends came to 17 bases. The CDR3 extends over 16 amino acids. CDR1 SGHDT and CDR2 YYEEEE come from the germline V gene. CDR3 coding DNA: TGTGCCAGCATCACAAGATACAGGCGAAACACCGGGGAGCTGTTTTTT. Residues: CASITRYRRNTGELFF.

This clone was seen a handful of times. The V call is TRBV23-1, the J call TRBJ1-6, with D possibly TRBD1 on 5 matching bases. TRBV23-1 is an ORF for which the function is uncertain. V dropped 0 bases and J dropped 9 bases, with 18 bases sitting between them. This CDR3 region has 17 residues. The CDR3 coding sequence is TGCGCCAGCAGTCAATCCCCTGCTAGGGGCGCGTGTTCACCCCTCCACTTT. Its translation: CASSQSPARGACSPLHF.

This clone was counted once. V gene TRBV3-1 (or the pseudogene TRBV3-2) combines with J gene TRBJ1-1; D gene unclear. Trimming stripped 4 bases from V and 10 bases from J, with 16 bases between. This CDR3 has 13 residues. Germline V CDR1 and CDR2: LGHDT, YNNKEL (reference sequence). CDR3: CASSPGLERGAFF. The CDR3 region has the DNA TGTGCCAGCAGCCCCGGGTTAGAGCGGGGAGCTTTCTTT.

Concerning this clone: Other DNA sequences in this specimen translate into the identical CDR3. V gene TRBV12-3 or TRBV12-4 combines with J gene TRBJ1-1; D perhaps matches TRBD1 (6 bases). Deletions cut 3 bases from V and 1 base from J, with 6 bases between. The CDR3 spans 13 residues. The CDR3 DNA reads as TGTGCCAGCAGTTTGACAGGGAACACTGAAGCTTTCTTT. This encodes CASSLTGNTEAFF.

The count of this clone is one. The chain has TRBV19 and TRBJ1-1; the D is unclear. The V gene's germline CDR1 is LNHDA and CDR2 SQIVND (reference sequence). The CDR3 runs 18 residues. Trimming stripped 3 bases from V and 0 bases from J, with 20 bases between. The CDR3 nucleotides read TGTGCCAGTAGTATCGTCGCCGACCCGACAAGAATGAACACTGAAGCTTTCTTT. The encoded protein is CASSIVADPTRMNTEAFF.

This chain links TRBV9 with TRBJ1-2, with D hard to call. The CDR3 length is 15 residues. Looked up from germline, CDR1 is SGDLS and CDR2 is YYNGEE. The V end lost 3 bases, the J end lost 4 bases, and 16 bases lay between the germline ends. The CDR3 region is CASSASLAGIYGYTF. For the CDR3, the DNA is TGTGCCAGCAGCGCCTCCTTGGCGGGGATCTATGGCTACACCTTC.

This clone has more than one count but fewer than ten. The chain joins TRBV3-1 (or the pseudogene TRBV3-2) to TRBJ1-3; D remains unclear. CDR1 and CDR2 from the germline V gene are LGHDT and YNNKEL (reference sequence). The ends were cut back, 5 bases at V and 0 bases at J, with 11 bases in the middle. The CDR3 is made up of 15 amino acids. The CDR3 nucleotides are TGTGCCAGCAGCTTCGACTGGAGCTCTGGAAACACCATATATTTT. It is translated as CASSFDWSSGNTIYF.

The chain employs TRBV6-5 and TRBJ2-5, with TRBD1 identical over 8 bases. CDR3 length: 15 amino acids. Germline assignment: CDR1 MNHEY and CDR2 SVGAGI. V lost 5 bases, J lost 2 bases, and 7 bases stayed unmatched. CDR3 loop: CASSIDRGRQETQYF. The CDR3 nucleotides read TGTGCCAGCAGTATTGACAGGGGACGGCAAGAGACCCAGTACTTC.

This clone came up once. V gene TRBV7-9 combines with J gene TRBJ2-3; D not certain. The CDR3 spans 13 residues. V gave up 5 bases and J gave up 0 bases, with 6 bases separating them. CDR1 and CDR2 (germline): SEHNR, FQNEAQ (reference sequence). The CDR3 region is CASSLGSTDTQYF. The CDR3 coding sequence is TGTGCCAGCAGCCTTGGCAGCACAGATACGCAGTATTTT. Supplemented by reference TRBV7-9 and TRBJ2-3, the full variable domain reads DTGVSQNPRHKITKRGQNVTFRCDPISEHNRLYWYRQTLGQGPEFLTYFQNEAQLEKSRLLSDRFSAERPKGSFSTLEIQRTEQGDSAMYLCASSLGSTDTQYFGPGTRLTVL.

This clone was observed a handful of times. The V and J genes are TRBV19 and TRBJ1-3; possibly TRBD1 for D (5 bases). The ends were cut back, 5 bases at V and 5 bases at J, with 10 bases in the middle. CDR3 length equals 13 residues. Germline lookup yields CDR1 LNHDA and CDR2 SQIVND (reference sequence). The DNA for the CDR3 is TGTGCCAGTAGTGTGACAGTCAGAAACACCATATATTTT. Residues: CASSVTVRNTIYF.

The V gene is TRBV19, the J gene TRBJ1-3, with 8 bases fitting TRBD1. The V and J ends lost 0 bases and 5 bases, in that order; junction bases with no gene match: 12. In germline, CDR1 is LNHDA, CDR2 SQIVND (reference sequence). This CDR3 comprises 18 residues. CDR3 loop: CASSIDRPGGSSRNTIYF. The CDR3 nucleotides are TGTGCCAGTAGTATAGATCGGCCAGGGGGCTCTTCTAGAAACACCATATATTTT.